This entry lists 15 T cell receptor beta chains sequenced from one sample in a study of early T cells in non-severe SARS-CoV-2 infection. TCRdb reprocessed the 5' RACE reads with MiXCR, giving one entry per CDR3 protein. This sample carries some 87,000 distinct CDR3 sequences, around 13% of them seen once, and the ten largest clones take around 1.1%. Sequences were obtained from whole blood. These receptors were taken from an adult who was a healthcare worker with PCR-confirmed SARS-CoV-2 infection or an uninfected control (not recorded which).

The genes are TRBV2 and TRBJ2-3; D is perhaps TRBD2 (7 bases). V was pared by 5 bases and J by 4 bases, with 19 bases between. The CDR3 extends over 16 amino acids. Germline V gene sequence: CDR1 SNHLY, CDR2 FYNNEI. CDR3 protein: CASSSGGRRSADTQYF. CDR3 DNA sequence: TGTGCCAGCAGTTCCGGGGGGCGCCGGTCCGCAGATACGCAGTATTTT.

This clonotype turned up a few times. The V call is TRBV5-1, the J call TRBJ2-3; no firm D call. CDR1 SGHRS and CDR2 YFSETQ come from the germline V gene. CDR3 length equals 12 residues. V shed 3 bases and J shed 1 base, with 3 bases lying between them. The CDR3 bases are TGCGCCAGCAGCTCCGGCACAGATACGCAGTATTTT. Encoded protein: CASSSGTDTQYF.

On this clonotype: A read error may produce the germline difference seen at one junction end. This chain connects TRBV7-9 to TRBJ1-4; TRBD1 matches at 10 bases. This CDR3 spans 16 amino acids. Germline CDR1 and CDR2: SEHNR and FQNEAQ (reference sequence). The CDR3 sequence: CASSFPPGTGVEKLFF. DNA of the CDR3: TGTGCCAGCAGTTTTCCCCCCGGGACAGGGGTTGAAAAACTTTTTTTT.

This clonotype was seen only a few times. V gene TRBV4-2 combines with J gene TRBJ1-1; TRBD1 is a possible D gene (6 bases). Trimming left V 0 bases short and J 4 bases short, with 15 bases between. From germline, CDR1 is LGHNA and CDR2 YNFKEQ. The length of the CDR3 is 16 residues. The CDR3 is CASSQDVRGTTTEAFF. Here the CDR3 DNA reads TGTGCCAGCAGCCAAGATGTCAGGGGCACGACCACTGAAGCTTTCTTT.

This chain links TRBV7-8 with TRBJ2-1; D uncertain. This CDR3 contains 14 residues. V dropped 2 bases and J dropped 1 base, with 6 bases sitting between them. The germline CDR1 and CDR2 sequences are SGHVS and FQNEAQ. CDR3 DNA: TGTGCCAGCAGCTTAACGGTTTCCTACAATGAGCAGTTCTTC. Translated: CASSLTVSYNEQFF.

The J gene is TRBJ1-1, the V gene TRBV2; TRBD1 aligns across 9 bases. Germline V CDR1 and CDR2: SNHLY, FYNNEI. This CDR3 region has 15 residues. V was clipped by 7 bases and J by 5 bases; unmatched bases: 11. The CDR3, as DNA: TGTGCCAGCAAGGGGACAGGGAAGCTTGGGACTGAAGCTTTCTTT. It encodes CASKGTGKLGTEAFF. Supplemented by reference TRBV2 and TRBJ1-1, the full variable domain reads EPEVTQTPSHQVTQMGQEVILRCVPISNHLYFYWYRQILGQKVEFLVSFYNNEISEKSEIFDDQFSVERPDGSNFTLKIRSTKLEDSAMYFCASKGTGKLGTEAFFGQGTRLTVV.

This clonotype showed up just a few times. This chain joins TRBV12-3 or TRBV12-4 and TRBJ2-6, with D perhaps TRBD2 (7 bases). The CDR3 totals 15 residues. With 10 bases removed from V and 2 bases from J, the gap between germline ends came to 15 bases. The DNA of the CDR3 is TGTGCCAACGCCGGGGGGCGGACTGGGGCCAACGTCCTGACTTTC. This sequence encodes CANAGGRTGANVLTF.

The V and J genes are TRBV7-6 and TRBJ2-1, with 10 bases lining up with TRBD2. The trim removed 3 bases at V and 0 bases at J, leaving 5 bases unmatched. The length of the CDR3 is 17 residues. The germline V gene has CDR1 SGHVS and CDR2 FNYEAQ. CDR3 sequence: CASSFRSSGSSYNEQFF. The CDR3 DNA follows: TGTGCCAGCAGCTTCCGATCTAGCGGGAGCTCCTACAATGAGCAGTTCTTC.

This rearrangement joins TRBV6-5 to TRBJ1-2, with 8 bases that match TRBD1. The length of the CDR3 is 17 residues. V lost 0 bases to trimming and J lost 4 bases; unmatched junction nucleotides: 10. Germline CDR1 and CDR2: MNHEY and SVGAGI. CDR3 in amino acids: CASSYSLAGGGSYGYTF. The CDR3, as DNA: TGTGCCAGCAGTTACTCACTGGCAGGGGGCGGCAGCTATGGCTACACCTTC.

This clonotype occurred many times. This rearrangement joins TRBV9 to TRBJ2-7; D is perhaps TRBD1 (5 bases). The CDR3 runs to 13 residues. Germline V CDR1 and CDR2: SGDLS, YYNGEE. The V and J ends lost 3 bases and 6 bases respectively, with 13 bases between them. CDR3 sequence: CASSASQGGEQYF. The CDR3, as DNA: TGTGCCAGCAGCGCAAGCCAGGGCGGCGAGCAGTACTTC.

This clonotype showed up just a few times. The rearrangement joins TRBV10-3 to TRBJ2-2; no firm D call. Between the trimmed V and J ends, which lost 6 bases and 3 bases, there was a span of 5 bases. CDR3 length equals 12 residues. Per the germline V gene, CDR1 is ENHRY and CDR2 is SYGVKD. This CDR3 reads CAIRWDTGELFF. Here the CDR3 DNA reads TGTGCCATCAGGTGGGACACCGGGGAGCTGTTTTTT.

This clonotype was counted ten times or more. This chain uses TRBV6-6 with TRBJ1-2; no clear D gene. Trimming cost V 2 bases and J 5 bases, with 12 bases left between them. This CDR3 is built from 14 residues. Per the germline V gene, CDR1 is MNHNY and CDR2 is SVGAGI (reference sequence). In DNA form, the CDR3 reads TGTGCCAGCAGTTACCGAGAGCGTCCTTATGGCTACACCTTC. It is translated as CASSYRERPYGYTF.

In DNA form, the CDR3 reads TGTGCCAGTAGTACACGGACTAGCGGGGGGACTGTAAGCTCCTACAATGAGCAGTTCTTC. It yields the protein CASSTRTSGGTVSSYNEQFF. The chain is built from TRBV19 and TRBJ2-1, with 14 nucleotides matching TRBD2. The germline V gene has CDR1 LNHDA and CDR2 SQIVND (reference sequence). V trimming: 4 bases; J trimming: 0 bases; junction bases outside the gene matches: 11. The CDR3 sequence is 20 residues long.

V gene TRBV28 combines with J gene TRBJ2-7; TRBD2 matches at 7 bases. The CDR3 length is 15 residues. V was clipped by 1 base and J by 4 bases; unmatched bases: 7. Germline assignment: CDR1 MDHEN and CDR2 SYDVKM. The CDR3 is CASSLYAAGGYEQYF. In DNA, the CDR3 is TGTGCCAGCAGTTTATATGCAGCCGGGGGGTACGAGCAGTACTTC.

Details on this clonotype: Relative to the germline gene, one junction end is altered; a read error may explain this. The chain combines TRBV7-2 with TRBJ2-5; 14 nucleotides agree with TRBD2. Germline loops: CDR1 SGHTA, CDR2 FQGNSA. The length of the CDR3 is 13 residues. This CDR3 reads CASSSQAGTSGGF. The CDR3 DNA follows: TGTGCCAGCAGCTCTCAAGCCGGGACTAGCGGGGGCTTC.